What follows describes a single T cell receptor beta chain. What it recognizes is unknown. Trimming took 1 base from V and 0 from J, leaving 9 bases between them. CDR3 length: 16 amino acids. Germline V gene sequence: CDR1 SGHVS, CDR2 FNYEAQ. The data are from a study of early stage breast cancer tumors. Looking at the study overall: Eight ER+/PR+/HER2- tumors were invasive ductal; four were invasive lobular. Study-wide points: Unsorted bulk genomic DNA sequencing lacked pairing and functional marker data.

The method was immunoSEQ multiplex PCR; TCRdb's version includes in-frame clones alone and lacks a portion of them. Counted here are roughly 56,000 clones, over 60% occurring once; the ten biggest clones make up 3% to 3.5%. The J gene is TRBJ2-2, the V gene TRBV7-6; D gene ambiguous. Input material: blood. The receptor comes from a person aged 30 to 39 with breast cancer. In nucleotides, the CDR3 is TGTGCCAGCAGCTTAGGTTGGCTAACGAACACCGGGGAGCTGTTTTTT. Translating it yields CASSLGWLTNTGELFF.